One sample yielded the 8 T cell receptor beta chains listed below, sequenced in a study of pediatric ulcerative colitis. Using immunoSEQ multiplex PCR, the repertoire was profiled, and TCRdb retains in-frame clones only, with some absent. Among 20,000 to 25,000 clones listed, about 71% were seen once. The rectum was sampled with one to two pinch biopsies at colonoscopy. Input material: gut tissue. The source is a boy between 10 and 17 years old with severe ulcerative colitis.

This sequence joins TRBV7-2 and TRBJ2-5; no firm D call. Germline values: CDR1 SGHTA, CDR2 FQGNSA. The V end was cut by 3 bases, the J end by 5 bases, with 7 bases between. The CDR3 has 12 residues. CDR3 in amino acids: CASSLLGETQYF. Written as DNA, the CDR3 is TGTGCCAGCAGCTTGTTGGGGGAGACCCAGTACTTC.

V and J are TRBV4-1 and TRBJ2-7, with TRBD2 matching 8 bases. V gave up 1 base and J gave up 2 bases; unmatched junction bases: 4. Germline lookup yields CDR1 MGHRA and CDR2 YSYEKL. The CDR3 is made up of 15 amino acids. This CDR3 is CASSQVTSGPYEQYF. Here the CDR3 DNA reads TGCGCCAGCAGCCAAGTAACTAGCGGACCCTACGAGCAGTACTTC.

The V call is TRBV5-8, the J call TRBJ1-2; D is ambiguous. Trimming stripped 7 bases from V and 7 bases from J, with 14 bases between. Germline V lookup: CDR1 SGHTS, CDR2 YDEGEE. The CDR3 length is 12 residues. The CDR3 nucleotides are TGTGCCAGCGGCACGGGCTTAAGTGGCTACACCTTC. Translated, it gives CASGTGLSGYTF.

CDR3 bases: TGTGCCAGCTCACCGCCCTACTGGACGGAGCAGTTCTTC. This codes for CASSPPYWTEQFF. The V and J genes are TRBV18 and TRBJ2-1; no definite D call. CDR3 size: 13 residues. The germline CDR1 and CDR2 sequences are KGHSH and LQKENI. V lost 3 bases to trimming and J lost 10 bases, with 13 bases between them.

The chain links TRBV4-1 to TRBJ2-4; possible D gene TRBD1, 7 bases. Deletions cut 1 base from V and 8 bases from J, with 18 bases between. Germline loops: CDR1 MGHRA, CDR2 YSYEKL. The CDR3 has 16 amino acids. Written as DNA, the CDR3 is TGCGCCAGCAGCCAAGCTACAGGGGAGGATTCGGACATTCAGTACTTC. Translated: CASSQATGEDSDIQYF.

This rearrangement joins TRBV19 to TRBJ1-2; D not resolved. The V and J ends lost 1 base and 7 bases respectively, with 7 bases between them. The CDR3 totals 12 residues. Germline V gene data show CDR1 as LNHDA and CDR2 as SQIVND (reference sequence). CDR3 residues: CASSIGAGGYTF. The DNA of the CDR3 is TGTGCCAGTAGTATAGGCGCGGGTGGCTACACCTTC.

This clone was counted between two and nine times. The chain joins TRBV11-2 to TRBJ2-7, with TRBD1 matching over 8 bases. The CDR3 loop spans 14 amino acids. V was pared by 7 bases and J by 0 bases, with 5 bases of the junction left unmatched. The germline V gene encodes CDR1 SGHAT and CDR2 FQNNGV. CDR3 sequence reads: CASTRDRSSYEQYF. Here the CDR3 DNA reads TGTGCCAGCACGCGGGACAGGAGCTCCTACGAGCAGTACTTC.

This chain links TRBV25-1 with TRBJ1-2; 9 nucleotides agree with TRBD1. CDR3 length: 15 residues. CDR1 and CDR2 (germline): MGHDK, SYGVNS. After removal of 4 bases from V and 5 bases from J, the junction contained 8 bases not matched to a gene. The CDR3: CASSAGGQGRYGYTF. The CDR3 DNA reads as TGTGCCAGCAGTGCTGGCGGACAGGGGAGATATGGCTACACCTTC.